The source of this T cell receptor beta chain is a study of blood T cell repertoires in COVID-19 (dated by TCRdb to about 2020). About the investigation overall: Collaborator samples came from the United States, Italy and Spain and covered acute and convalescent phases of COVID-19. Deeply sampled blood TCRbeta repertoires from subjects exposed to, actively infected with, or recovered from COVID-19 were included in the dataset. A de-identified subject ID, COVID-19 status, age in years and sex were almost always included in the sample metadata. The samples were drawn from the first 160 participants of the ongoing ImmuneRACE study and from some 1,300 subjects provided by 6 global collaborators. The repertoires were released in a freely available public database intended as a resource for research on the immune response to SARS-CoV-2. The material from the prospective study consisted of cDNA or gDNA derived from T cells, B-cell-depleted T cells, or PBMCs. Where HLA class I and class II types were available, the types were taken from metadata supplied by the sample provider, not from assay-based typing. Study-wide conclusions, independent of this receptor: The amount of clinical and demographic metadata varied by source and participant and was provided uncurated.

From the cysteine up to the phenylalanine, the CDR3 has a length of 17 residues. The DNA shown is the 51-base CDR3, in frame from base 1. Germline trimming: 1 base from V, 2 bases from J; junction bases outside gene matches: 9. The germline V gene gives CDR1 as SGHDN and CDR2 as FVKESK. Collaborating institutions collected whole blood in K2EDTA tubes following their own protocols. For TCRbeta analysis, collaborators shipped samples in one of three forms: frozen whole blood, isolated PBMCs, or DNA extracted from either of those sample types. TCRbeta CDR3 regions were amplified from genomic DNA using the immunoSEQ Assay, a bias-controlled multiplex PCR. As for how the authors treated the data: Nucleated cell counts per sample were estimated from amplification of reference gene primers within the assay. Sequence reads were collapsed and filtered to measure the absolute abundance of every unique TCRbeta CDR3 rearrangement. Productive Simpson clonality was computed per sample as the square root of Simpson's diversity index over productive rearrangements. Sourced from immuneACCESS, this table was stored by TCRdb with only in-frame sequences that have V and J called. A share of the clones is absent; for the studies checked, an unresolved V gene accounts for under half, and the remainder has no known explanation. That table is the source of V, J and clone size, and D and trimming were worked out from the DNA. The sample data list about 120,000 clones, and 80% to 90% of these were observed just once. Clones ranked in the top ten supply 10% of the sample.

Comments on this clone: The antigen this receptor binds is unknown. There are no base qualities to consult, and no much larger clone falls within one base.

The rearranged segments are TRBV14 and TRBJ2-3, with TRBD1 identical over 7 junction bases. Sequencing was performed on peripheral blood. This receptor was obtained from a human donor in a cohort sampled during active COVID-19. Here is the DNA: TGTGCCAGCAGCCAAGCTCGGAACAGGGGATCCACAGATACGCAGTATTTT. It translates to CASSQARNRGSTDTQYF. Where the CDR3 stops, the reference TRBV14 and TRBJ2-3 genes take over; the full variable domain is EAGVTQFPSHSVIEKGQTVTLRCDPISGHDNLYWYRRVMGKEIKFLLHFVKESKQDESGMPNNRFLAERTGGTYSTLKVQPAELEDSGVYFCASSQARNRGSTDTQYFGPGTRLTVL.